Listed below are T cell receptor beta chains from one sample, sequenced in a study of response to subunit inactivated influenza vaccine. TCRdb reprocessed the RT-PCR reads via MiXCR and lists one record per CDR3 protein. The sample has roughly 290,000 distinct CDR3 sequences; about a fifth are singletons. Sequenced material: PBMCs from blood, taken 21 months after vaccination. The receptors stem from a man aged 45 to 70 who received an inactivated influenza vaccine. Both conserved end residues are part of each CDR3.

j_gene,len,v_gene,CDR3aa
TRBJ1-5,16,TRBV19,CASSSSGVVVGGPQHF
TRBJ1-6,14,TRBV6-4,CASSQTGKNSPLHF
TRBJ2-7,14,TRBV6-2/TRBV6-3,CASSYGQRLGEQYF
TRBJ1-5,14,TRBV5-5,CASSGRQGQQPQHF
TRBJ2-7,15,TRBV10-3,CAIGTGGVRSYEQYF
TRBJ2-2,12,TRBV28,CASVAYTGELFF
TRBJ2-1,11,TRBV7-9,CASSLSSEQFF
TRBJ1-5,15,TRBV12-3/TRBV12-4,CASSPDGNSNQPQHF
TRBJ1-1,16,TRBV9,CASSVGVGRYFTEAFF
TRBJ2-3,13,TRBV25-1,CASRVAGADTQYF
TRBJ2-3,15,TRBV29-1,CSVDFLLEFTDTQYF
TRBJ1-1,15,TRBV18,CASSPLGQGNTEAFF
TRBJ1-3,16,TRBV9,CASSVGQASSGNTIYF
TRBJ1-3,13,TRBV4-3,CASSQQNGDTIYF
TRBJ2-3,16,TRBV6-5,CASSYSPRDTTDTQYF
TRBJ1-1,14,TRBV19,CASLSGGINTEAFF
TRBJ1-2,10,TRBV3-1,CLEANYGYTF
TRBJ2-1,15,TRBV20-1,CSAHTLAGGHNEQFF
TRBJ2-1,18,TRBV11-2,CASSLVGTSGGPDNEQFF
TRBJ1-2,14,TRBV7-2,CASSLGYTNYGYTF
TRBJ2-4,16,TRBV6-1,CASSPGLADIKNIQYF
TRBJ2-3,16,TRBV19,CASSIAAGVGADTQYF
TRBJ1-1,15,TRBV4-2,CASTIMGTGSTEAFF
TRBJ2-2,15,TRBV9,CASSVGGTNTGELFF
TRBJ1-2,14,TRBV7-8,CASSLGDRDRGYTF
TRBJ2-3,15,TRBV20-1,CSARVRMRRTDTQYF
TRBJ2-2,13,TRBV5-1,CASSYRATGELFF
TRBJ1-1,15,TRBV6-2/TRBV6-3,CASSYLGQGDTEAFF
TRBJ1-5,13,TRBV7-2,CASSLVRGQPQHF
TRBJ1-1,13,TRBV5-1,CASRGFRGTEAFF
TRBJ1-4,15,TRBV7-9,CASSLDGATNEKLFF
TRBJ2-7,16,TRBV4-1,CASSPHPGATSYEQYF
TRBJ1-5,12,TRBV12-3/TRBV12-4,CASSYGDQPQHF
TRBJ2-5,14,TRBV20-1,CSAHPQGLRETQYF
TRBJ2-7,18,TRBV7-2,CASSLAPLDRGLNYEQYF
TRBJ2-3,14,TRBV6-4,CASSEAGGTNTQYF
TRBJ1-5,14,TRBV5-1,CASSPGQENQPQHF
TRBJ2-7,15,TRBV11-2,CASNPADYSSYEQYF
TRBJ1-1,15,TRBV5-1,CASSGTTGGDTEAFF
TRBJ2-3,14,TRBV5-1,CASSLGGRTDTQYF
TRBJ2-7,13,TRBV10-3,CAISGQLYYEQYF
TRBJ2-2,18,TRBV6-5,CASSYPGQSISNTGELFF
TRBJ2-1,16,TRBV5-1,CASSLETSFAYNEQFF
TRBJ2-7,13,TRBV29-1,CSVGGLKPYEQYF
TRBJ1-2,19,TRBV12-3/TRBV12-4,CTSSPFKRGMQISNYGYTF
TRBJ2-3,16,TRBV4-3,CASSQDWPGSADTQYF
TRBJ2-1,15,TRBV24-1,CATSDPQGWGNEQFF
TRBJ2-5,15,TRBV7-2,CASSQASGSTKTQYF
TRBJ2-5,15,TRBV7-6,CASSTRRGPLQTQYF
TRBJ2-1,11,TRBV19,CASCSVNEQFF
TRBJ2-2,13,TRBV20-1,CSARGASTGELFF
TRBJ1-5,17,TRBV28,CASRLSVGLNSNQPQHF
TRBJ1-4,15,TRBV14,CASSQAEQYNEKLFF
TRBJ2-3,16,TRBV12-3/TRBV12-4,CASSYPAGVSTDTQYF
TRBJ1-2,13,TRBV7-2,CASSTPTGAGYTF